This T cell receptor beta chain was sequenced for a study of T cell changes during pregnancy in multiple sclerosis. The table came from immunoSEQ multiplex PCR; TCRdb's copy has only in-frame clones and leaves some out. The sample has more than 65,000 clones; more than 80% are singletons. Germline V lookup: CDR1 SGHRS, CDR2 YFSETQ. Trimming cost V 0 bases and J 1 base; bases outside gene matches: 2. The CDR3 has 16 amino acids. The clonotype originates from a female donor with multiple sclerosis, enrolled in a pregnancy study. J is TRBJ2-2 and V is TRBV5-1, with 8 bases lining up with TRBD1. The sequencing here drew on CD4+ T cells from peripheral blood mononuclear cells, taken before pregnancy. CDR3 region: CASSLAGTGNTGELFF. CDR3 nucleotide sequence: TGCGCCAGCAGCTTGGCCGGGACAGGGAACACCGGGGAGCTGTTTTTT.